A single sample gave rise to the 18 T cell receptor beta chains below, sequenced in a study of graft-versus-host responses after intestinal transplantation. Assay used: immunoSEQ multiplex PCR; TCRdb lists only in-frame clones, some missing. The sample yields tens of thousands of clones, about 91% seen once. These receptors have no known antigen. The sample was unstimulated CD8+ T cells sorted from spleen or lymph node cells, taken before intestinal transplant. Source of these receptors: a human donor who received an intestinal transplant.

V is TRBV27 and J is TRBJ1-5, with TRBD1 identical over 8 bases. Trimming took 5 bases from V and 4 from J; bases not matched to a gene: 4. The length of the CDR3 is 14 residues. Per the germline V gene, CDR1 is MNHEY and CDR2 is SMNVEV (reference sequence). The CDR3 sequence is CASSAGTGNQPQHF. The DNA of the CDR3 is TGTGCCAGCAGTGCCGGGACAGGTAATCAGCCCCAGCATTTT.

This chain uses TRBV28 with TRBJ2-1; 8 nucleotides align to TRBD2. Germline CDR1 and CDR2: MDHEN and SYDVKM. V lost 7 bases and J lost 4; bases outside the gene matches: 12. This CDR3 spans 16 amino acids. DNA for the CDR3: TGTGCCAGCAACGGACGCGCGGGAGGAACGTACAATGAGCAGTTCTTC. This sequence encodes CASNGRAGGTYNEQFF.

The chain recombines TRBV27 with TRBJ2-5, with 8 bases aligning to TRBD2. V gave up 0 bases and J gave up 5 bases; unmatched junction bases: 5. There are 15 residues in the CDR3. Per germline, CDR1 MNHEY and CDR2 SMNVEV (reference sequence). This CDR3 is CASSLSGGALETQYF. The CDR3 DNA reads as TGTGCCAGCAGTTTATCCGGGGGGGCCTTGGAGACCCAGTACTTC.

J is TRBJ1-1 and V is TRBV9; TRBD1 matches at 8 bases. CDR1 is SGDLS, CDR2 YYNGEE, per germline. This CDR3 is 16 amino acids long. V was pared by 0 bases and J by 0 bases, with 4 bases of the junction left unmatched. The CDR3 DNA is TGTGCCAGCAGCGTAGGCAGGGACAGGCTGAACACTGAAGCTTTCTTT. The encoded protein is CASSVGRDRLNTEAFF.

The chain employs TRBV2 and TRBJ2-2; D is uncertain. This CDR3 has 15 residues. CDR1 SNHLY and CDR2 FYNNEI come from the germline V gene. V shed 8 bases and J shed 3 bases, with 16 bases lying between them. The chain's CDR3 is CASGSKLSDTGELFF. The CDR3 DNA reads as TGTGCCAGCGGTAGTAAGCTTTCGGACACCGGGGAGCTGTTTTTT.

V usage is TRBV19 and J usage is TRBJ1-6; no clear D gene. Trimming took 7 bases from V and 4 from J, leaving 8 bases between them. Germline assignment: CDR1 LNHDA and CDR2 SQIVND (reference sequence). The CDR3 spans 13 residues. The CDR3 region is CASTETYNSPLHF. The CDR3 DNA is TGTGCCAGTACAGAGACATATAATTCACCCCTCCACTTT.

CDR3 bases: TGTGCCAGTAGTATAGTATTGGGGAGAGATGAGCAGTTCTTC. This translates into CASSIVLGRDEQFF. The chain uses TRBV19 and TRBJ2-1; TRBD2 is a possible D gene (5 bases). V shed 1 base and J shed 8 bases, with 12 bases lying between them. This CDR3 is built from 14 residues. Germline V gene data show CDR1 as LNHDA and CDR2 as SQIVND (reference sequence). Supplemented by reference TRBV19 and TRBJ2-1, the full variable domain reads DGGITQSPKYLFRKEGQNVTLSCEQNLNHDAMYWYRQDPGQGLRLIYYSQIVNDFQKGDIAEGYSVSREKKESFPLTVTSAQKNPTAFYLCASSIVLGRDEQFFGPGTRLTVL.

V is TRBV30 and J is TRBJ2-4; D gene unclear. Germline loops: CDR1 GTSNPN, CDR2 SVGIG (reference sequence). The CDR3 extends over 12 amino acids. Deletions cut 1 base from V and 5 bases from J, with 6 bases between. Here the CDR3 reads CAWSDRENIQYF. For the CDR3, the DNA is TGTGCCTGGAGTGACCGCGAAAACATTCAGTACTTC.

The chain couples TRBV29-1 to TRBJ2-7; 9 bases agree with TRBD1. V lost 7 bases to trimming and J lost 4 bases; unmatched junction nucleotides: 8. The CDR3 is 13 residues long. Germline V gene sequence: CDR1 SQVTM, CDR2 ANQGSEA. The CDR3 nucleotides are TGCAGCGCCGGAGGGGACAGGGTTTACGAGCAGTACTTC. It specifies CSAGGDRVYEQYF.

The chain uses TRBV19 and TRBJ2-7, with TRBD1 identical over 8 bases. J gave up 5 bases and V 0 bases, and 12 bases lay outside the gene matches. The CDR3 loop spans 17 amino acids. Germline CDR1 and CDR2: LNHDA and SQIVND (reference sequence). The CDR3 reads CASSIDPIFRGQDEQYF. The CDR3 nucleotides read TGTGCCAGTAGTATAGATCCCATTTTCAGGGGGCAGGACGAGCAGTACTTC.

The chain joins TRBV5-4 to TRBJ2-7, with TRBD1 matching over 9 bases. The CDR3 extends over 15 amino acids. CDR1 and CDR2 from the germline V gene are SGHNT and YYREEE (reference sequence). Germline trimming cut 3 bases from V and 5 bases from J; bases unmatched to any gene: 9. The CDR3 spells CASSSRTGEGDEQYF. The DNA for the CDR3 is TGTGCCAGCAGCTCACGGACAGGGGAGGGTGACGAGCAGTACTTC. The complete variable domain, with remaining parts taken from reference TRBV5-4 and TRBJ2-7, reads ETGVTQSPTHLIKTRGQQVTLRCSSQSGHNTVSWYQQALGQGPQFIFQYYREEENGRGNFPPRFSGLQFPNYSSELNVNALELDDSALYLCASSSRTGEGDEQYFGPGTRLTVT.

The chain has TRBV7-9 and TRBJ1-1, with 7 positions matching TRBD1. The trim removed 1 base at V and 1 base at J, leaving 9 bases unmatched. The CDR3 covers 17 residues. Germline CDR1 SEHNR, CDR2 FQNEAQ (reference sequence). The DNA for the CDR3 is TGTGCCAGCAGCTTAGGAGGATGGGACAGCTCGAACACTGAAGCTTTCTTT. Its protein product is CASSLGGWDSSNTEAFF.

Here the CDR3 reads CASSLRAYGDEQYF. For the CDR3, the DNA is TGTGCCAGCAGCCTCAGGGCATACGGCGACGAGCAGTACTTC. This sequence joins TRBV6-5 and TRBJ2-7, with D possibly TRBD1 on 5 matching bases. Trimming took off 6 bases at V and 5 bases at J, with 17 bases between the two ends. CDR1 and CDR2 from the germline V gene are MNHEY and SVGAGI. The CDR3 contains 14 residues.

The chain links TRBV19 to TRBJ1-1; TRBD1 is a possible D gene (6 bases). The germline V and J ends were trimmed by 10 bases and 4 bases, with 16 bases remaining between them. This CDR3 has 13 amino acids. From germline, CDR1 is LNHDA and CDR2 SQIVND (reference sequence). Here the CDR3 DNA reads TGTGCCACCCAACAGGGATGGGGCACTGAAGCTTTCTTT. Protein product: CATQQGWGTEAFF.

The chain couples TRBV7-6 to TRBJ2-7; TRBD1 agrees at 9 bases. The junction had 12 bases not matched to a gene; V was cut back by 5 bases and J by 7 bases. Germline V gene lookup returns CDR1 SGHVS and CDR2 FNYEAQ. CDR3 length equals 15 residues. The CDR3 DNA is TGTGCCAGCAGCCCAGACAGGGGGTCCACGGGGGAGCAGTACTTC. This codes for CASSPDRGSTGEQYF.

This clone was recorded only once. The chain couples TRBV4-1 to TRBJ2-3; 8 bases fit TRBD2. The CDR3 runs to 15 residues. Trimming cost V 3 bases and J 4 bases; bases outside gene matches: 6. The V gene's germline CDR1 is MGHRA and CDR2 YSYEKL. The CDR3 here is CASSHLAGKADTQYF. CDR3 coding DNA: TGCGCCAGCAGCCACTTAGCGGGAAAGGCAGATACGCAGTATTTT.

The rearrangement links TRBV25-1 to TRBJ2-2; D is perhaps TRBD1 (6 bases). V lost 8 bases to trimming and J lost 9 bases, with 13 bases between them. The germline V gene encodes CDR1 MGHDK and CDR2 SYGVNS. CDR3 size: 12 residues. CDR3 protein: CASLNGGRELFF. DNA of the CDR3: TGTGCCAGCCTGAATGGGGGCAGGGAGCTGTTTTTT. Full variable domain (rest looked up from reference TRBV25-1 and TRBJ2-2): EADIYQTPRYLVIGTGKKITLECSQTMGHDKMYWYQQDPGMELHLIHYSYGVNSTEKGDLSSESTVSRIRTEHFPLTLESARPSHTSQYLCASLNGGRELFFGEGSRLTVL.

The chain employs TRBV7-9 and TRBJ1-1; 8 nucleotides match TRBD1. CDR1 is SEHNR, CDR2 FQNEAQ, per germline (reference sequence). This CDR3 contains 15 residues. V gave up 1 base and J gave up 4 bases; unmatched junction bases: 5. The CDR3 region is CASSLVGTGFTEAFF. The CDR3 DNA reads as TGTGCCAGCAGCTTAGTAGGGACAGGCTTCACTGAAGCTTTCTTT.